This T cell receptor (beta chain) stems from a study of blood T cells in healthy people across ages. Then a second PCR, running about 6 to 11 cycles, was carried out with a sample-barcoded 5' primer and a J-beta primer mix. One entry per CDR3 protein, called by TCRdb with MiXCR from the 5' RACE reads. Here the sample spans some 1.4 million distinct CDR3 sequences, around 39% being singletons. This CDR3 spans 17 amino acids. Looked up from germline, CDR1 is MGHRA and CDR2 is YSYEKL. The V and J ends lost 0 bases and 4 bases, in that order; junction bases with no gene match: 7. This clonotype was recorded a few times.

The rearrangement links TRBV4-1 to TRBJ2-1, with TRBD2 identical over 9 bases. The TCR was taken from a young woman in good health. The sequencing input was blood. CDR3 sequence: CASSQDQLAGMYNEQFF. Written as DNA, the CDR3 is TGCGCCAGCAGCCAAGATCAGCTAGCGGGGATGTACAATGAGCAGTTCTTC.